The 22 T cell receptor beta chains below come from one sample, sequenced in a study of T cells in tuberculosis. The time point: new active TB diagnosis, blood taken before or within 7 days of starting treatment. The data were produced by immunoSEQ multiplex PCR, yet TCRdb's version contains in-frame clones alone and is incomplete. The sample includes fewer than 55,000 clones, about 95% of them seen just once. This sample comprised PBMCs, obtained at tuberculosis diagnosis. The receptor set was obtained from an adult with tuberculosis.

The genes are TRBV6-1 and TRBJ1-1, with no clear D. Germline-derived CDR1 and CDR2 are MNHNS and SASEGT. V gave up 4 bases and J gave up 11 bases, with 11 bases separating them. The length of the CDR3 is 11 residues. The CDR3, as DNA: TGTGCCAGCAGTGCTGTCGGTAAGGCTTTCTTT. As protein: CASSAVGKAFF.

The V and J genes are TRBV18 and TRBJ1-5; TRBD1 matches at 7 bases. Per germline, CDR1 KGHSH and CDR2 LQKENI. V lost 2 bases, J lost 0 bases, and 4 bases stayed unmatched. This CDR3 comprises 16 residues. CDR3 coding DNA: TGTGCCAGCTCACCAACACGGACAGGTAGCAATCAGCCCCAGCATTTT. Protein sequence: CASSPTRTGSNQPQHF.

The chain uses TRBV6-6 and TRBJ1-4; possibly TRBD1 for D (6 bases). Per the germline V gene, CDR1 is MNHNY and CDR2 is SVGAGI (reference sequence). This CDR3 is built from 13 residues. V shed 3 bases and J shed 11 bases, with 13 bases lying between them. CDR3 residues: CASSYRAGEKLFF. For the CDR3, the DNA is TGTGCCAGCAGTTATCGGGCAGGGGAGAAACTGTTTTTT.

The gene calls are TRBV19 and TRBJ2-1; 8 positions agree with TRBD2. CDR3 length equals 14 residues. The germline gives CDR1 LNHDA, CDR2 SQIVND (reference sequence). J lost 7 bases, V lost 6 bases, and 8 bases had no gene match. In DNA, the CDR3 is TGTGCCAGTAGAAAACTAGCGGAATTAAATGAGCAGTTCTTC. Its translation is CASRKLAELNEQFF.

The rearrangement uses TRBV19 and TRBJ1-6; weak D call: TRBD1 (5 bases). The CDR3 sequence is 14 residues long. Deletions cut 6 bases from V and 6 bases from J, with 12 bases between. Germline CDR1 LNHDA, CDR2 SQIVND (reference sequence). CDR3 coding DNA: TGTGCCAGTAGACTCCAGGGAAGTAATTCACCCCTCCACTTT. Its translation: CASRLQGSNSPLHF.

J is TRBJ2-5 and V is TRBV12-5, with D possibly TRBD2 on 5 matching bases. Trimming left V 1 base short and J 9 bases short, with 15 bases between. Germline CDR1 is LGHNT and CDR2 is FRNRAP. CDR3 size: 14 residues. CDR3: CASGLGLGSGAQYF. DNA of the CDR3: TGTGCTAGTGGTTTGGGGCTAGGGAGTGGAGCCCAGTACTTC.

The DNA of the CDR3 is TGTGCCAGCTCACCACTCGGGATGGGACTCCCGGAGAACACCGGGGAGCTGTTTTTT. Encoded protein: CASSPLGMGLPENTGELFF. The chain carries TRBV18 and TRBJ2-2, with a tentative D call TRBD2 (6 bases). The CDR3 consists of 19 residues. CDR1 KGHSH and CDR2 LQKENI come from the germline V gene. Trimming removed 1 base at V and 1 base at J, with 19 bases between.

This chain links TRBV2 with TRBJ2-1, with 8 bases matching TRBD1. The junction had 3 bases not matched to a gene; V was cut back by 3 bases and J by 2 bases. The germline gives CDR1 SNHLY, CDR2 FYNNEI. The CDR3 is 15 amino acids. The CDR3: CASSETTGAYNEQFF. In DNA form, the CDR3 reads TGTGCCAGCAGTGAGACGACAGGGGCCTACAATGAGCAGTTCTTC.

The chain uses TRBV6-1 and TRBJ2-5; the D is unclear. With 7 bases removed from V and 1 base from J, the gap between germline ends came to 10 bases. CDR1 and CDR2 from the germline V gene are MNHNS and SASEGT. The CDR3 spans 13 residues. CDR3 nucleotides: TGTGCCAGCACCCCCACTCGCCAAGAGACCCAGTACTTC. This gives the protein CASTPTRQETQYF.

The chain combines TRBV9 with TRBJ2-1, with 7 bases identical to TRBD2. The germline CDR1 and CDR2 sequences are SGDLS and YYNGEE. J gave up 9 bases and V 0 bases, and 9 bases lay outside the gene matches. CDR3 length equals 15 residues. CDR3 DNA sequence: TGTGCCAGCAGCGTAGGGGCAGGGACTACGGGTGAGCAGTTCTTC. Its protein is CASSVGAGTTGEQFF.

The chain combines TRBV10-3 with TRBJ1-1, with 9 bases identical to TRBD1. The V gene end was trimmed by 8 bases and the J gene end by 0 bases; junction bases not matched to a gene: 1. Per germline, CDR1 ENHRY and CDR2 SYGVKD. This CDR3 has 13 residues. The CDR3 coding sequence is TGTGCCATCGGGGACAGGGTGAACACTGAAGCTTTCTTT. Translation: CAIGDRVNTEAFF.

This clone was detected only a few times. The chain combines TRBV19 with TRBJ2-1; 8 bases fit TRBD1. V lost 6 bases, J lost 8 bases, and 12 bases stayed unmatched. The CDR3 totals 15 residues. Looked up from germline, CDR1 is LNHDA and CDR2 is SQIVND (reference sequence). As DNA, the CDR3 is TGTGCCAGTAGGACAGGGGACCTAAGGAGGGATGAGCAGTTCTTC. Its protein is CASRTGDLRRDEQFF.

The rearrangement joins TRBV25-1 to TRBJ2-5; 10 nucleotides match TRBD2. CDR3 length equals 17 residues. CDR1 MGHDK and CDR2 SYGVNS come from the germline V gene. V lost 4 bases to trimming and J lost 5 bases; unmatched junction nucleotides: 13. The CDR3: CASSGGRRAGGRETQYF. The CDR3 DNA follows: TGTGCCAGCAGTGGTGGTCGCAGAGCGGGAGGGAGGGAGACCCAGTACTTC.

The V gene is TRBV11-2, the J gene TRBJ2-2; 7 nucleotides agree with TRBD2. This CDR3 is 15 amino acids long. Trimming took 3 bases from V and 5 from J; bases not matched to a gene: 6. Germline V gene data show CDR1 as SGHAT and CDR2 as FQNNGV. As DNA, the CDR3 is TGTGCCAGCAGCTTTACGGGACTACCTACCGGGGAGCTGTTTTTT. This translates into CASSFTGLPTGELFF.

The V call is TRBV7-2, the J call TRBJ2-5; 10 nucleotides match TRBD2. The CDR3 has 16 residues. V dropped 6 bases and J dropped 4; count of bases not matched to a gene: 11. From germline, CDR1 is SGHTA and CDR2 FQGNSA. The CDR3 loop is CASRQIWTSGRETQYF. The CDR3 bases are TGTGCCAGCAGACAAATATGGACTAGCGGACGAGAGACCCAGTACTTC.

V usage is TRBV19 and J usage is TRBJ1-1; perhaps TRBD1 as D (5 bases). Germline V gene lookup returns CDR1 LNHDA and CDR2 SQIVND (reference sequence). CDR3 size: 13 residues. Trimming took off 3 bases at V and 1 base at J, with 6 bases between the two ends. In DNA, the CDR3 is TGTGCCAGTAGTATCACAGGGAACACTGAAGCTTTCTTT. It translates to CASSITGNTEAFF.

The chain employs TRBV2 and TRBJ2-5, with 8 bases fitting TRBD2. The J segment lost 3 bases and the V segment lost 3 bases, leaving 3 bases of the junction unmatched. CDR3 length: 14 residues. Looked up from germline, CDR1 is SNHLY and CDR2 is FYNNEI. DNA of the CDR3: TGTGCCAGCAGTGACGGGCGGGGGGAAGAGACCCAGTACTTC. It translates to CASSDGRGEETQYF.

The chain uses TRBV5-4 and TRBJ2-1, with TRBD1 matching 7 bases. The CDR3 totals 16 residues. With V trimmed by 1 base and J by 4 bases, 8 bases remained unmatched. The germline CDR1 and CDR2 sequences are SGHNT and YYREEE (reference sequence). CDR3 sequence (DNA): TGTGCCAGCAGCTTGAGGCCGACAGGGAGTTACAATGAGCAGTTCTTC. Translated, it gives CASSLRPTGSYNEQFF.

This clone was detected once. The chain combines TRBV28 with TRBJ1-3; D gene uncertain. The V end was cut by 7 bases, the J end by 8 bases, with 12 bases between. Germline CDR1 MDHEN, CDR2 SYDVKM. The CDR3 is 12 amino acids. The CDR3, as DNA: TGTGCCAGCACCTCTGCGGGTGACACCATATATTTT. Translated: CASTSAGDTIYF.

The J gene is TRBJ2-3, the V gene TRBV7-8, with a weak D call TRBD1 (5 bases). Germline V CDR1 and CDR2: SGHVS, FQNEAQ. The germline V and J ends were trimmed by 1 base and 6 bases, with 8 bases remaining between them. The CDR3 loop spans 13 amino acids. The CDR3 protein is CASSLGQMDTQYF. For the CDR3, the DNA is TGTGCCAGCAGCTTAGGACAGATGGATACGCAGTATTTT.

V gene TRBV6-6 combines with J gene TRBJ2-1; 7 bases align to TRBD2. This CDR3 comprises 11 residues. The germline gives CDR1 MNHNY, CDR2 SVGAGI (reference sequence). V gave up 0 bases and J gave up 15 bases; unmatched junction bases: 2. The chain's CDR3 is CASSYSAGLFF. CDR3 nucleotides: TGTGCCAGCAGTTACTCAGCGGGACTGTTCTTC.

This clone has only a few counts. The J gene is TRBJ1-5, the V gene TRBV27; maybe TRBD1 (5 bases). V was shortened by 5 bases and J by 8 bases, with 19 bases between the two germline ends. Germline V lookup: CDR1 MNHEY, CDR2 SMNVEV (reference sequence). This CDR3 is built from 15 residues. The CDR3 region is CASSPRGLGREPQHF. DNA of the CDR3: TGTGCCAGCAGTCCCCGGGGGTTGGGGAGAGAGCCCCAGCATTTT.